This T cell receptor (beta chain) appears in the sequencing data of a study of control samples from healthy donors and cancer patients. CDR3 length equals 14 residues. The V end lost 3 bases, the J end lost 5 bases, and 11 bases lay between the germline ends. Germline loops: CDR1 WNHNN, CDR2 SYGVQD (reference sequence). Assay: immunoSEQ multiplex PCR; the TCRdb copy retains only in-frame clones and omits some. This table has approximately 190,000 clones, around 90% appearing once. V usage is TRBV10-1 and J usage is TRBJ1-3, with TRBD1 as a possible D gene (5 bases). The origin of this receptor is a young man in good health. The sequenced material came from blood. CDR3 sequence: CASSDGGTRNTIYF. CDR3 bases: TGCGCCAGCAGTGACGGGGGTACGCGAAACACCATATATTTT.